Presented here are 3 T cell receptor beta chains from one specimen sequenced in a study of patients and donors after allogeneic stem cell transplantation. MiXCR, run by TCRdb on the RT-PCR reads, gives a single entry per CDR3 protein. This table holds tens of thousands of distinct CDR3 sequences, 48% found once. The specimen sequenced was blood, either unsorted or a sorted T cell fraction (not recorded which). The receptors stem from a human donor who was either an allogeneic HSCT recipient or a stem cell or donor lymphocyte infusion donor (not recorded which). It is not recorded whose cells these are; they may come from a transplant donor.

Only a few counts were recorded for this clonotype. The V gene is TRBV20-1, the J gene TRBJ1-5; D might be TRBD1 (6 bases). V shed 3 bases and J shed 2 bases, with 14 bases lying between them. Looked up from germline, CDR1 is DFQATT and CDR2 is SNEGSKA (reference sequence). The CDR3 extends over 15 amino acids. The CDR3 sequence: CSARGAGKGNQPQHF. CDR3 nucleotides: TGCAGTGCTAGGGGGGCAGGGAAGGGCAATCAGCCCCAGCATTTT.

The rearrangement uses TRBV29-1 and TRBJ1-5; the D gene is possibly TRBD1 (5 bases). The CDR3 length is 16 residues. V lost 7 bases to trimming and J lost 3 bases, with 22 bases between them. Per the germline V gene, CDR1 is SQVTM and CDR2 is ANQGSEA. The CDR3 is CSALMGVRTNNQPQHF. CDR3 DNA sequence: TGCAGCGCCTTGATGGGGGTCCGGACGAACAATCAGCCCCAGCATTTT.

The chain joins TRBV7-3 to TRBJ2-3; TRBD2 matches at 10 bases. CDR1 and CDR2 from the germline V gene are SGHTA and FQGTGA. V trimming: 5 bases; J trimming: 3 bases; junction bases outside the gene matches: 20. The CDR3 spans 20 residues. CDR3 bases: TGTGCCAGCAGCCAATTGCCCCCTAGCGGGAGAAGAGTGACGACAGATACGCAGTATTTT. Residues: CASSQLPPSGRRVTTDTQYF.